The rows below give T cell receptor beta chains drawn from one sample of a study of cytomegalovirus exposure and HLA in healthy donors. Sequencing was performed with immunoSEQ multiplex PCR; in TCRdb, only in-frame clones are kept and a portion is missing. The data show around 100,000 clones, 55% to 65% seen once. Input material: PBMCs. These receptor sequences come from a man aged 25-45 years in good health and CMV-seropositive. The CDR3 runs from the conserved cysteine through the conserved F or W. Each record gives: D gene, clone size, V gene, J gene, CDR3 DNA, CDR3 protein. D genes are given only for firm matches. Clone size is shown for a subset of rows, as once, few, many or a class of expanded clone.

>TRBD2|few|TRBV10-1|TRBJ2-5
TGCGCCAGCAGTGAGTCCAGGACGGGGGGTGAGACCCAGTACTTC
CASSESRTGGETQYF
>TRBD2|once|TRBV7-3|TRBJ2-4
TGTGCCAGCAGCTTAGGCCCGACTAGCGGGGGGGTGCAGTACTTC
CASSLGPTSGGVQYF
>NA|NA|TRBV6-5|TRBJ1-5
TGTGCCGTCGCGGCAGACCCATATAGCAATCAGCCCCAGCATTTT
CAVAADPYSNQPQHF
>TRBD1|NA|TRBV5-4|TRBJ2-5
TGTGCCAGCAGCTCGAAAGGACAGGGGAGCGAGACCCAGTACTTC
CASSSKGQGSETQYF
>NA|NA|TRBV27|TRBJ2-3
TGTGCATCTTCAGGGGACTATACTAGCACAGATACGCAGTATTTT
CASSGDYTSTDTQYF
>NA|once|TRBV5-4|TRBJ2-1
TGTGCCAGCAGCTTGGCCGGTGCCGCCGGCAATGAGCAGTTCTTC
CASSLAGAAGNEQFF
>NA|NA|TRBV21-1|TRBJ2-7
TGTGCCAGCAGCAAATGTGGACAGGCCTCCTACGAGCAGTACTTC
CASSKCGQASYEQYF
>NA|few|TRBV7-9|TRBJ1-5
TGTGCCAGCAGCTTATTTGCGCAGCCCCAGCATTTT
CASSLFAQPQHF
>NA|NA|TRBV18|TRBJ2-7
TGTGCCAGCTCACCCGGAGGTCGATACCAGGCCGAGCAGTACTTC
CASSPGGRYQAEQYF
>TRBD2|few|TRBV7-8|TRBJ2-5
TGTGCCAGCAGCTATTGGCGGGGGGTCCAAGAGACCCAGTACTTC
CASSYWRGVQETQYF
>NA|NA|TRBV13|TRBJ1-4
TGTGCCAGCAGCTTAAGGCAGGGTCGTAATGAAAAACTGTTTTTT
CASSLRQGRNEKLFF
>TRBD1|NA|TRBV7-3|TRBJ1-6
TGTGCCACCTCCCGGGACAGGGATTCACCCCTCCACTTT
CATSRDRDSPLHF
>TRBD2|few|TRBV2|TRBJ2-1
TGTGCCAGCAGGGGACTAGTATACAATGAGCAGTTCTTC
CASRGLVYNEQFF
>TRBD1|NA|TRBV16|TRBJ2-7
TGTGCCAGCAGCCGAGTTAGACTGACAGGGGTTATCGGCGAGCAGTACTTC
CASSRVRLTGVIGEQYF
>TRBD1|once|TRBV5-1|TRBJ2-7
TGCGCCAGCAGCACACAGGGGGCGAGTTACGAGCAGTACTTC
CASSTQGASYEQYF
>TRBD1|NA|TRBV6-1|TRBJ2-7
TGTGCCAGCAGTGGGCTTGGACAGGGACTTTACGAGCAGTACTTC
CASSGLGQGLYEQYF
>TRBD2|NA|TRBV18|TRBJ2-1
TGTGCCAGCTCACTTACGTCTAGCGGGCGGGATGAGCAGTTCTTC
CASSLTSSGRDEQFF
>NA|NA|TRBV30|TRBJ1-2
TGTGCCTGGAGTACAGCCCACGGGGGGGGCTACACCTTC
CAWSTAHGGGYTF
>TRBD2|few|TRBV4-1|TRBJ2-7
TGCGCCAGCAGCCAAACGGGGGGGCCGAGGGAGCAGTACTTC
CASSQTGGPREQYF
>NA|NA|TRBV9|TRBJ2-7
TGTGCCAGCAGCGTTTACCAGGTCGAAGGCGAGCAGTACTTC
CASSVYQVEGEQYF
>NA|NA|TRBV5-4|TRBJ1-2
TGTGCCAGCAGCTCAACAGGGAATAACTATGGCTACACCTTC
CASSSTGNNYGYTF
>NA|NA|TRBV6-1|TRBJ1-1
TGTGCCAGCAGGGGGAGGTACGGCCTGAACACTGAAGCTTTCTTT
CASRGRYGLNTEAFF
>NA|NA|TRBV5-6|TRBJ2-5
TGTGCCAGCAGCTTGGCTCGCACAGGAGAGACCCAGTACTTC
CASSLARTGETQYF
>NA|NA|TRBV6-5|TRBJ2-7
TGTGCCAGCAGTTACTCTTCTAGGACCTACGAGCAGTACTTC
CASSYSSRTYEQYF
>NA|few|TRBV19|TRBJ1-2
TGTGCCAGTAGCTTGGGCGACACTGGCTACACCTTC
CASSLGDTGYTF
>NA|once|TRBV4-2|TRBJ2-2
TGTGCCAGCAGCCAAATGATAGCCGGGTCGGAGCTGTTTTTT
CASSQMIAGSELFF
>TRBD2|NA|TRBV7-6|TRBJ2-7
TGTGCCAGCAGCCCCGCTGGCGGGGGGCATTACGAGCAGTACTTC
CASSPAGGGHYEQYF
>NA|NA|TRBV18|TRBJ1-1
TGTGCCAGCTCACCCTCGTACGGGGACATGAACACTGAAGCTTTCTTT
CASSPSYGDMNTEAFF
>TRBD2|NA|TRBV5-1|TRBJ2-5
TGCGCCAGCAGCCCCGAACCTAGCGGGGGGCAAGAGACCCAGTACTTC
CASSPEPSGGQETQYF
>TRBD1|NA|TRBV5-1|TRBJ1-1
TGCGCCAGCAGCTGGGCCCCGGGACAGGGAGCTTTCTTT
CASSWAPGQGAFF
>NA|NA|TRBV2|TRBJ2-2
TGTGCCAGCAGTGAAGAGGGGCTAAACACCGGGGAGCTGTTTTTT
CASSEEGLNTGELFF
>NA|NA|TRBV6-4|TRBJ1-1
TGTGCCAGCAGTCAGGGGTTGAACACTGAAGCTTTCTTT
CASSQGLNTEAFF
>NA|NA|TRBV11-2|TRBJ1-1
TGTGCCAGCAGCCCCTCTCCGGGGACTCGAGCTTTCTTT
CASSPSPGTRAFF
>TRBD1|NA|TRBV5-1|TRBJ1-4
TGCGCCAGCAGCTTAAACAGGGGGGCAGATGAAAAACTGTTTTTT
CASSLNRGADEKLFF
>NA|NA|TRBV30|TRBJ2-1
TGTGCCTGGAACGGGGGGCTCTCTCACAATGAGCAGTTCTTC
CAWNGGLSHNEQFF
>NA|NA|TRBV6-4|TRBJ2-6
TGTGCCAGCAGTGAAACGGGTAGCTCTGGGGCCAACGTCCTGACTTTC
CASSETGSSGANVLTF
>NA|NA|TRBV27|TRBJ2-5
TGTGCCAGCAGATCTCCAGGGCGCGGGAAAGGGGAGACCCAGTACTTC
CASRSPGRGKGETQYF
>NA|few|TRBV7-3|TRBJ2-2
TGTGCCAGCAGCTGGGAGTCAGCTCTGACCGGGGAGCTGTTTTTT
CASSWESALTGELFF
>NA|NA|TRBV19|TRBJ2-1
TGTGCCAGTAGCCGGCGGGGACGCAACGATGAGCAGTTCTTC
CASSRRGRNDEQFF
>NA|NA|TRBV19|TRBJ2-2
TGTGCCAGTAGTTTCGCAGTCACCGGGGAGCTGTTTTTT
CASSFAVTGELFF
>NA|NA|TRBV7-8|TRBJ2-5
TGTGCCAGCAGCTTAAAGCGGGTCACGCTCCAAGAGACCCAGTACTTC
CASSLKRVTLQETQYF
>NA|NA|TRBV13|TRBJ2-7
TGTGCCAGCAACTTGTCATACGAGCAGTACTTC
CASNLSYEQYF
>NA|NA|TRBV6-1|TRBJ2-3
TGTGCCAGCAGTCTGCAGTTCACAGATACGCAGTATTTT
CASSLQFTDTQYF
>TRBD1|NA|TRBV27|TRBJ2-2
TGTGCCAGCAGTTTACCGGGACAGGCCCACGGGGAGCTGTTTTTT
CASSLPGQAHGELFF
>NA|NA|TRBV23-1|TRBJ1-5
TGCGCCAGCAGTCATCCCGGGGTGCCCCAGCATTTT
CASSHPGVPQHF